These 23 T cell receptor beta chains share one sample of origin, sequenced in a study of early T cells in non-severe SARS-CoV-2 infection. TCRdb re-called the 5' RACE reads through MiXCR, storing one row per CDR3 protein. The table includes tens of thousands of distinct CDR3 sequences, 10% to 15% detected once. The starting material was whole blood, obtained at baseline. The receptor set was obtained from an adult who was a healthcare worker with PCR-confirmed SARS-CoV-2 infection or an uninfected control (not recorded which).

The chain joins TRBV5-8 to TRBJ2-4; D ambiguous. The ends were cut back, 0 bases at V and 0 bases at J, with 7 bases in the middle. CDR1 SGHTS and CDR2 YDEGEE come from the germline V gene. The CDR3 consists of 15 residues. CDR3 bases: TGTGCCAGCAGCTTGGTAGCCCTAGCCAAAAACATTCAGTACTTC. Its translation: CASSLVALAKNIQYF.

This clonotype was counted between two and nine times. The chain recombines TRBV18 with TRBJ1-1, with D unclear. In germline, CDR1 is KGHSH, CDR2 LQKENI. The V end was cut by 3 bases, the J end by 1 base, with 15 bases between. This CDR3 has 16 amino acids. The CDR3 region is CASSPLDQNPNTEAFF. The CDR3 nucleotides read TGTGCCAGCTCACCTTTGGACCAGAACCCGAACACTGAAGCTTTCTTT.

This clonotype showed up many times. The CDR3 DNA is TGCAGTGCTAGAGAGTTTGAGGACAGGGGAAGTTCACCCCTCCACTTT. This codes for CSAREFEDRGSSPLHF. This chain links TRBV20-1 with TRBJ1-6, with 9 bases that match TRBD1. The V gene end was trimmed by 0 bases and the J gene end by 9 bases; junction bases not matched to a gene: 9. CDR3 size: 16 residues. The germline V gene has CDR1 DFQATT and CDR2 SNEGSKA (reference sequence).

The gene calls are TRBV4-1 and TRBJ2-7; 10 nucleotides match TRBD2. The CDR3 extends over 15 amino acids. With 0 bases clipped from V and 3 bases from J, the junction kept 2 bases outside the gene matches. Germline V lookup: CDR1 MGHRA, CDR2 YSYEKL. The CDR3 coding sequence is TGCGCCAGCAGCCAAGAGGCTAGCGGGAGCTACGAGCAGTACTTC. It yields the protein CASSQEASGSYEQYF.

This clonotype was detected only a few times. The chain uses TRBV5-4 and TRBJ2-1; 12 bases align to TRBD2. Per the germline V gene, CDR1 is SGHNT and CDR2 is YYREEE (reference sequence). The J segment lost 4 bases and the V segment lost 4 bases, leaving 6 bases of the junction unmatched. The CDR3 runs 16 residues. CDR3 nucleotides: TGTGCCAGCAGCGCCACCGGGACTAGCGGGTACAATGAGCAGTTCTTC. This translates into CASSATGTSGYNEQFF.

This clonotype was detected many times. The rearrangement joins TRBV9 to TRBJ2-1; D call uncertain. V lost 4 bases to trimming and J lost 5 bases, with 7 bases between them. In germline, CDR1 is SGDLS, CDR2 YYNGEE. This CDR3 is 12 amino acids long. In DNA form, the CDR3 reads TGTGCCAGCAGCCCCGATGACAATGAGCAGTTCTTC. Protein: CASSPDDNEQFF.

The CDR3 nucleotides are TGTGCCAGCAGTTTTCCGGATAGCGGGAGGGCCGGGAATGAGCAGTTCTTC. Translating it yields CASSFPDSGRAGNEQFF. The chain links TRBV27 to TRBJ2-1, with 11 nucleotides matching TRBD2. The length of the CDR3 is 17 residues. Looked up from germline, CDR1 is MNHEY and CDR2 is SMNVEV (reference sequence). Trimming took 3 bases from V and 7 from J; bases not matched to a gene: 11.

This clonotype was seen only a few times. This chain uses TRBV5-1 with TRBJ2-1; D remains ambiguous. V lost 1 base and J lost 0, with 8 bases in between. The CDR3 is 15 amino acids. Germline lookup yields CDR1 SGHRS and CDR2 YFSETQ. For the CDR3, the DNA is TGCGCCAGCAGCTTGAGTGCTGGCTCCTACAATGAGCAGTTCTTC. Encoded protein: CASSLSAGSYNEQFF.

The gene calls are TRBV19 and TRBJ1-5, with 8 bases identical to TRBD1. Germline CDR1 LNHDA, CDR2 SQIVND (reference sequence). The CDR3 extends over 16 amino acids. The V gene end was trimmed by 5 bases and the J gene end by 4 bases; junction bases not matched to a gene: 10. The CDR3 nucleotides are TGTGCCAGTAGTGGCCGGCGACAGGGGTCGAATCAGCCCCAGCATTTT. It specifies CASSGRRQGSNQPQHF.

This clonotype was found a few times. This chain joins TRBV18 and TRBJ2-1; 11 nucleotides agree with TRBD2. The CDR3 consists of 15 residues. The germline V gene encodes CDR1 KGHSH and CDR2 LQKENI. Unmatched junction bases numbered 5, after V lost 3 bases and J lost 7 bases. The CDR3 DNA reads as TGTGCCAGCTCACCGGCTAGCGGGAGGCAGAATGAGCAGTTCTTC. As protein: CASSPASGRQNEQFF.

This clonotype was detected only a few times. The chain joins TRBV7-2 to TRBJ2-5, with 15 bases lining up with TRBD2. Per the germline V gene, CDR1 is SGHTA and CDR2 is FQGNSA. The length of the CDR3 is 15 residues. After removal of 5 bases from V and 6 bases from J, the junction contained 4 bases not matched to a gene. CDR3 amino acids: CASSLGTSGGKTQYF. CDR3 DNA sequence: TGTGCCAGCAGCCTAGGGACTAGCGGGGGGAAGACCCAGTACTTC.

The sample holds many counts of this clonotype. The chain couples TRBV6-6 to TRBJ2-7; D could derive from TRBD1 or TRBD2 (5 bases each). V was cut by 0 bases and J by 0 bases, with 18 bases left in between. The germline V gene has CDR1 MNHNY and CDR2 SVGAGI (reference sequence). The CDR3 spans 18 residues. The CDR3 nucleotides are TGTGCCAGCAGTTACTCGATTACGGGACCCAGCAACTCCTACGAGCAGTACTTC. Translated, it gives CASSYSITGPSNSYEQYF.

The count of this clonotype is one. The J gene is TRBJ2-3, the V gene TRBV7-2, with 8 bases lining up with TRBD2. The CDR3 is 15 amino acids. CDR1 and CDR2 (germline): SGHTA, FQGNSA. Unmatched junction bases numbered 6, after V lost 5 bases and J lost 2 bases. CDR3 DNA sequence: TGTGCCAGCAGCCCGACTAGCGCTTACACAGATACGCAGTATTTT. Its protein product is CASSPTSAYTDTQYF.

CDR3 sequence reads: CASSFRTSGNTGELFF. In nucleotides, the CDR3 is TGTGCCAGCAGCTTTCGAACTAGCGGGAACACCGGGGAGCTGTTTTTT. The J gene is TRBJ2-2, the V gene TRBV7-8; 8 positions agree with TRBD2. This CDR3 is 16 amino acids long. Trimming cost V 3 bases and J 1 base; bases outside gene matches: 4. Germline V gene sequence: CDR1 SGHVS, CDR2 FQNEAQ.

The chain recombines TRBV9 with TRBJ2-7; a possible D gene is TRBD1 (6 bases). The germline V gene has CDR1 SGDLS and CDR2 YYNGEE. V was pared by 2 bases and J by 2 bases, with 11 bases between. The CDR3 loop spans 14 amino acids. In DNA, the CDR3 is TGTGCCAGCAGCGTTGGAAACAGGGCCTACGAGCAGTACTTC. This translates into CASSVGNRAYEQYF.

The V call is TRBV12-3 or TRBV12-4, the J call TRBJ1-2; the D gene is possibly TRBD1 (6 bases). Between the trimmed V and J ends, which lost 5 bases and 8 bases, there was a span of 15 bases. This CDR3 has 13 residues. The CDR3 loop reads CASSPTGYRGYTF. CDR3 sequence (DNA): TGTGCCAGCAGTCCCACAGGGTATAGGGGCTACACCTTC.

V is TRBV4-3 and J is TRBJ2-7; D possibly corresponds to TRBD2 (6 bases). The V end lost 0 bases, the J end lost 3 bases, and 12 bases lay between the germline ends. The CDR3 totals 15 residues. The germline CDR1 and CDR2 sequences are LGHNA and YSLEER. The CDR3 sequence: CASSQDWAGIYEQYF. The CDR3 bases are TGCGCCAGCAGCCAAGATTGGGCGGGAATCTACGAGCAGTACTTC.

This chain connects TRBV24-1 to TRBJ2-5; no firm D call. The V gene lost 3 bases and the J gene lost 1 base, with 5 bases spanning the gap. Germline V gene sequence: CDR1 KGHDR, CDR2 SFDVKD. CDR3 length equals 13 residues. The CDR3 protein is CATSDGFQETQYF. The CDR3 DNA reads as TGTGCCACCAGTGATGGGTTCCAAGAGACCCAGTACTTC.

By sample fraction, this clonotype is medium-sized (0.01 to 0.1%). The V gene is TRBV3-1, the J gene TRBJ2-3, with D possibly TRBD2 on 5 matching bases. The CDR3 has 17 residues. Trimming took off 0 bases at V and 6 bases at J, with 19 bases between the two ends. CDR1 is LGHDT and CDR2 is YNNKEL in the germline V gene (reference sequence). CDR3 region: CASSQEFKDSLSDTQYF. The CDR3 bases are TGTGCCAGCAGCCAAGAGTTCAAGGACTCCCTCTCGGATACGCAGTATTTT.

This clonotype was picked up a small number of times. The CDR3 is CASSLRQGVEKLFF. The CDR3 DNA reads as TGTGCCAGCAGCCTGAGACAGGGGGTTGAAAAACTGTTTTTT. V usage is TRBV13 and J usage is TRBJ1-4; 9 nucleotides match TRBD1. The V segment lost 5 bases and the J segment 7 bases; nucleotides outside the gene matches: 5. From germline, CDR1 is PRHDT and CDR2 FYEKMQ (reference sequence). CDR3 length equals 14 residues.

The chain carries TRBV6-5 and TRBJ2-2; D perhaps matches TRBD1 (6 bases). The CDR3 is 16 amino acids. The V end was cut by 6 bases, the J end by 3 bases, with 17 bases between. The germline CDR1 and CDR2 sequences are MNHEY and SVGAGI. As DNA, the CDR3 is TGTGCCAGCAGACTGCGACAGGCTTCGGACACCGGGGAGCTGTTTTTT. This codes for CASRLRQASDTGELFF.

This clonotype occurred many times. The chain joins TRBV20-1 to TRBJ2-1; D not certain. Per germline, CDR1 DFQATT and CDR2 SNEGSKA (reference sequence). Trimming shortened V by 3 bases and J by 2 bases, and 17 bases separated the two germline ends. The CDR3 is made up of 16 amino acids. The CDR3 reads CSARSARGLTYNEQFF. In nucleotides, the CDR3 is TGCAGTGCTAGGTCCGCTCGCGGCCTTACCTACAATGAGCAGTTCTTC.

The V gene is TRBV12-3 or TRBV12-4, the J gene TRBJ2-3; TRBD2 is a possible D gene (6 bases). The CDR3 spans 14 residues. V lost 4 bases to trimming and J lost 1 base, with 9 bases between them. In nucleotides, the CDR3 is TGTGCCAGCAGTTGCCCTAGCGGCACAGATACGCAGTATTTT. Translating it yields CASSCPSGTDTQYF.